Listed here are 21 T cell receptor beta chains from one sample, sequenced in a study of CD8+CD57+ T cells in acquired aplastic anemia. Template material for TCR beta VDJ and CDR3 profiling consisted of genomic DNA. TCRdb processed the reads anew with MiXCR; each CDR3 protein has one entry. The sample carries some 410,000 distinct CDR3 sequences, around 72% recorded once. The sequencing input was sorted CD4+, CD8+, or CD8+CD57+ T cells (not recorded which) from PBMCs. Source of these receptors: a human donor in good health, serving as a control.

CDR3 DNA sequence: TGTGCCAGCAGCTTACAGGGTGTAGGGGGCTACACCAATGAGCAGTTCTTC. This sequence encodes CASSLQGVGGYTNEQFF. J is TRBJ2-1 and V is TRBV7-2; 7 nucleotides match TRBD1. V was pared by 2 bases and J by 6 bases, with 13 bases of the junction left unmatched. The CDR3 extends over 17 amino acids. The germline CDR1 and CDR2 sequences are SGHTA and FQGNSA.

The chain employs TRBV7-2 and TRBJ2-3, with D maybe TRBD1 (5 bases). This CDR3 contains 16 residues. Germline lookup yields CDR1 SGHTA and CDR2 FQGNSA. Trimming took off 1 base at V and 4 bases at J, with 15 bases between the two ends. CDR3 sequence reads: CASSLVGTGGADTQYF. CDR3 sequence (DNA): TGTGCCAGCAGCTTAGTGGGTACAGGTGGGGCAGATACGCAGTATTTT.

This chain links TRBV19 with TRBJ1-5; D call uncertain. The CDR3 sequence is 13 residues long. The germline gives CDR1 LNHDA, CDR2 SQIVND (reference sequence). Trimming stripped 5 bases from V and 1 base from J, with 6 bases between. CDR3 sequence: CASSSGSNQPQHF. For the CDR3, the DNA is TGTGCCAGTAGTTCTGGCAGCAATCAGCCCCAGCATTTT.

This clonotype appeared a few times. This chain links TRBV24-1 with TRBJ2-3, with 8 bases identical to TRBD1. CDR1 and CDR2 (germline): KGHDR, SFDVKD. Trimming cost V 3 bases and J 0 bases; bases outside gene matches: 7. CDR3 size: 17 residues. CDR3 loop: CATSDPGQGHSTDTQYF. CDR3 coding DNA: TGTGCCACCAGTGATCCCGGACAGGGACATAGCACAGATACGCAGTATTTT.

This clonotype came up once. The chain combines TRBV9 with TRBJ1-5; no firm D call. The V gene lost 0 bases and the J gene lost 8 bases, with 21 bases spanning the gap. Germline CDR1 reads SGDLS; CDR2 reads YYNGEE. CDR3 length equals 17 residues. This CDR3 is CASSVEEDGYGYKPQHF. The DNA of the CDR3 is TGTGCCAGCAGCGTAGAGGAGGACGGCTATGGCTACAAGCCCCAGCATTTT. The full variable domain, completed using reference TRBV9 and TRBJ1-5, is DSGVTQTPKHLITATGQRVTLRCSPRSGDLSVYWYQQSLDQGLQFLIQYYNGEERAKGNILERFSAQQFPDLHSELNLSSLELGDSALYFCASSVEEDGYGYKPQHFGDGTRLSIL.

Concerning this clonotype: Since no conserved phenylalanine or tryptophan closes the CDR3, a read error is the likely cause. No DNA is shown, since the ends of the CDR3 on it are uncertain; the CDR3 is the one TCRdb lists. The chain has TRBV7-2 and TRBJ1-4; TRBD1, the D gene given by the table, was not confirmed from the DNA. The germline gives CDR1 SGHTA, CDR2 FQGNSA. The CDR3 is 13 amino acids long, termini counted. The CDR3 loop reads CASSSSGGAEFFG.

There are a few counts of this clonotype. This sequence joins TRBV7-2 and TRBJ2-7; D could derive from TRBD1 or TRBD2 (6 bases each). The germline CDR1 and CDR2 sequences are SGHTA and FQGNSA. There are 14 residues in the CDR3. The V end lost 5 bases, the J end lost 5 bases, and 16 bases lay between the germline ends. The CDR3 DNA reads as TGTGCCAGCAGCCCATTACAGAGGGGGGACGAGCAGTACTTC. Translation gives CASSPLQRGDEQYF.

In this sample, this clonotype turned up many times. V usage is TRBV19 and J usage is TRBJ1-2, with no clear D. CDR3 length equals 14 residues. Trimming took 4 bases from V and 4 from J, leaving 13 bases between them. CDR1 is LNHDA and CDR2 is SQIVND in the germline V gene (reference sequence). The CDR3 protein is CASSRVALGYGYTF. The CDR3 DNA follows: TGTGCCAGTAGTAGGGTTGCTCTTGGCTATGGCTACACCTTC.

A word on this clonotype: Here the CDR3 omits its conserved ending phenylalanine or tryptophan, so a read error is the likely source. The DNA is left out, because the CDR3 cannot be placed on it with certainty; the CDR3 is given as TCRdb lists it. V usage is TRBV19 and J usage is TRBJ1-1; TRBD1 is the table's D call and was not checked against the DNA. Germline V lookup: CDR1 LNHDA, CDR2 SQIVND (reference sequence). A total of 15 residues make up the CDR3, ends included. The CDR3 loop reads CASSNDEEGGYTFVS.

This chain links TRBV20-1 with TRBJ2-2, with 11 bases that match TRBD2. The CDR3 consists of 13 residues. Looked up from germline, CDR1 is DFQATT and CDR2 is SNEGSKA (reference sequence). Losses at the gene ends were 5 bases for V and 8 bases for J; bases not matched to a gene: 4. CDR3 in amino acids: CSASRLAGGELFF. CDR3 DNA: TGCAGTGCTTCTAGACTAGCGGGGGGGGAGCTGTTTTTT.

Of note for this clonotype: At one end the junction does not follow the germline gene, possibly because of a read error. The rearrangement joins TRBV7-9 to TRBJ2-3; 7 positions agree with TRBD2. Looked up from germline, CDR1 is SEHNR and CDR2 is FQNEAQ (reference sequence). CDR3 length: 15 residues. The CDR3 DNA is TGTGCCAGCAGCTTAGAAGCGGGGCGGTCAGATACGCCGTATTTT. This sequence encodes CASSLEAGRSDTPYF.

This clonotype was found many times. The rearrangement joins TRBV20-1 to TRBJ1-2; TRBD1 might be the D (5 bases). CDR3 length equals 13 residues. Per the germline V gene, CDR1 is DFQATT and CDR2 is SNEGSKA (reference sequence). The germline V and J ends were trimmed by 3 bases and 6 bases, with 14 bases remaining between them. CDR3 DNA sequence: TGCAGTGCTAGTGAGGCAGGGCGAGATGGCTACACCTTC. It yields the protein CSASEAGRDGYTF.

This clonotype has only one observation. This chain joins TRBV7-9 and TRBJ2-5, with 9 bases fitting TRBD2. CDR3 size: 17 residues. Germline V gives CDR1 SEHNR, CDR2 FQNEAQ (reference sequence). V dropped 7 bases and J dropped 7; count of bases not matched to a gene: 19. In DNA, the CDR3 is TGTGCCAGCACCTTTGAGGAGGCCAGCGGGGGGATGGCGACCCAGTACTTC. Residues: CASTFEEASGGMATQYF. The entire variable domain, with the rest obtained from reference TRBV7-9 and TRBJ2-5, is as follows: DTGVSQNPRHKITKRGQNVTFRCDPISEHNRLYWYRQTLGQGPEFLTYFQNEAQLEKSRLLSDRFSAERPKGSFSTLEIQRTEQGDSAMYLCASTFEEASGGMATQYFGPGTRLLVL.

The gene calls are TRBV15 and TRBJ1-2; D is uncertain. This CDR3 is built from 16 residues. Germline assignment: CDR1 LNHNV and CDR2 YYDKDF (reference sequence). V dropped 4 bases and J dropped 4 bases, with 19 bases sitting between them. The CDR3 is CATSINLASPSYGYTF. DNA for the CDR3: TGTGCCACCAGCATTAACCTGGCCAGCCCCAGCTATGGCTACACCTTC.

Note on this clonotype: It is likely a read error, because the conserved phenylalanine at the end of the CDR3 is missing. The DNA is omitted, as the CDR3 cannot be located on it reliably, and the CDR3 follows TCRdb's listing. Here the CDR3 reads CASSPINDYNDQFG. J is TRBJ2-1 and V is TRBV7-3. The CDR3 is 14 amino acids long, termini counted. Germline V gives CDR1 SGHTA, CDR2 FQGTGA.

DNA of the CDR3: TGTGCCAGCAGTGAAGCTGGGCCTGGGGATGGCTACTACTTC. Its protein is CASSEAGPGDGYYF. The rearrangement uses TRBV2 and TRBJ2-7, with D unresolved. V was cut by 0 bases and J by 13 bases, with 19 bases left in between. Germline CDR1 is SNHLY and CDR2 is FYNNEI. This CDR3 is built from 14 residues.

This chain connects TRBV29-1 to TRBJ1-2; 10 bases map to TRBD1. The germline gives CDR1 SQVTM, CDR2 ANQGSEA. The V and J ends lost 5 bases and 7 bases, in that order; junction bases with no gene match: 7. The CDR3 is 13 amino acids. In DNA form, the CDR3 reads TGCAGCGTTCACGGGACAGGGGAAGGTGGCTACACCTTC. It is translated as CSVHGTGEGGYTF.

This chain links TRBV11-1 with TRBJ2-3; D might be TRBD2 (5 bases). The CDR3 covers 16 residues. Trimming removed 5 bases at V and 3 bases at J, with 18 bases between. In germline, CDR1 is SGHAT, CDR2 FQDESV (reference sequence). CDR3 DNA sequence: TGTGCCAGCAGCACCACCGCGGGCGGAAAGACAGATACGCAGTATTTT. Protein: CASSTTAGGKTDTQYF.

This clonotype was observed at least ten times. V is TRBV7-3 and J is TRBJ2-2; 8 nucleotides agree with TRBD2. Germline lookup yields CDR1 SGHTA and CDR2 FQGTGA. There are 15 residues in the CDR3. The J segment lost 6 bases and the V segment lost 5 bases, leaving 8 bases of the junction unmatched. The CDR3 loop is CASSPVAGLAGELFF. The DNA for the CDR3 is TGTGCCAGCAGCCCGGTAGCGGGGTTGGCCGGGGAGCTGTTTTTT.

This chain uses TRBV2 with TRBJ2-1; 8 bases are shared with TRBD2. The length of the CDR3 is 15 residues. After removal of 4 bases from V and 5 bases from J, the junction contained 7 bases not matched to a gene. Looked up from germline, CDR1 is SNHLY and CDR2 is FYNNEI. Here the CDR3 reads CASSVSRGANNEQFF. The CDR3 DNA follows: TGTGCCAGCAGTGTATCGCGGGGGGCCAACAATGAGCAGTTCTTC.

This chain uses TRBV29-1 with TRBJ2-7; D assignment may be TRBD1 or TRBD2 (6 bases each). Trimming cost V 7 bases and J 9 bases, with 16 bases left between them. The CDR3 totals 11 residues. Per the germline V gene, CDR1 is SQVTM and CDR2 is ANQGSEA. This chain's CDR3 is CSDSGDNAQYF. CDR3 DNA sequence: TGCAGCGATTCGGGGGACAACGCGCAGTACTTC.